The entry below describes one T cell receptor beta chain. Its antigen is not yet known. Base quality data are lacking; no much larger clone is found one base away. In the prospective study, participants were roughly 18 to 100 years old, resided in approximately 22 geographic areas of the United States, and were enrolled through a virtual design. In the prospective study, cohorts were assigned on the basis of participant-reported clinical history obtained from a screening survey and a study questionnaire. For ImmuneRACE Cohort 3, a participant was defined as recovered based on two consecutive negative NP/OP PCR tests, clearance by a healthcare professional, or resolution of symptoms. Mobile phlebotomists in the prospective study collected whole blood, serum and a nasopharyngeal or oropharyngeal swab from every participant. Over a roughly two-month period, participants in the prospective study had the option of providing additional blood draws and questionnaires. Before DNA extraction, blood samples from the prospective study were shipped at room temperature or frozen.

This sample is drawn from a study of blood T cell repertoires in COVID-19 (TCRdb year 2020). General notes on the study: The collaborator samples originated in the United States, Italy and Spain and spanned the acute and convalescent phases of COVID-19. The prospective study material was composed of cDNA or gDNA derived from T cells, B-cell-depleted T cells, or PBMCs. The samples were drawn from two sources: the first 160 participants of the ongoing ImmuneRACE study, and 950 to 1,500 subjects contributed by 6 global collaborators. Sample metadata almost always included a de-identified subject ID, COVID-19 status, age in years and sex. The repertoires were released in a freely available public database meant as a resource for research on the immune response to SARS-CoV-2. Where available, HLA class I and class II types were taken from metadata supplied by the sample provider and were not determined by assay-based typing. Deeply sampled blood TCRbeta repertoires from subjects exposed to, actively infected with, or recovered from COVID-19 were included in the dataset. Points the paper makes about the study in general: The quantity of clinical and demographic metadata differed by source and by participant and was supplied without curation.

TCRbeta CDR3 regions were amplified from genomic DNA by means of the immunoSEQ Assay, a bias-controlled multiplex PCR. On the study's bioinformatics: Nucleated cell counts per sample were estimated from amplification of reference gene primers within the assay. To quantify the absolute abundance of each unique TCRbeta CDR3 rearrangement, sequence reads were collapsed and filtered. For each sample, productive Simpson clonality was calculated as the square root of Simpson's diversity index over productive rearrangements. TCRdb holds this immuneACCESS table with in-frame rearrangements only. Some clones are missing; in checked studies, unresolved V genes explain under half, and the rest has no known cause. V and J calls and clone size are copied from that table; D and trimming were computed from the DNA. The sample has about 180,000 clones on record, roughly 88% of them singletons. The ten largest clones take up approximately 9.4% of the sample.

Sample: PBMCs or T cells enriched from blood (not recorded which). The sequence was collected from a woman younger than 30 who had recovered from COVID-19.

In nucleotides, the sequence is TGTGCCAGCAGCGATTTAGGGGGAGAGGTCGAGCAGTACTTC. Translation gives CASSDLGGEVEQYF. The sequence joins TRBV5-6 to TRBJ2-7; a weak D assignment points to TRBD1 (6 bases agree). Measured from the cysteine to the phenylalanine, the CDR3 is 14 residues long. Just CDR3 DNA is preserved here, 42 bases in frame from base 1. Sequences SGHDT (CDR1) and YYEEEE (CDR2) are obtained from the germline V gene. V lost 4 bases and J lost 6 bases; the stretch between them is 17 bases long.